This is a list of T cell receptor beta chains from one sample in a study of blood T cell repertoires in COVID-19. Profiled with immunoSEQ multiplex PCR; TCRdb holds only in-frame clones, not every one. The table lists around 150,000 clones, around nine tenths of them singletons. Sequencing was done on a sample of PBMCs or T cells enriched from blood (not recorded which). These receptors were collected from a woman aged 45 to 65 who had recovered from COVID-19. The CDR3 runs from the conserved cysteine through the conserved F or W. A D gene is named only where the DNA matches it firmly.

v_gene	j_gene	d_gene	CDR3aa	CDR3nt
TRBV7-9	TRBJ1-5	-	CASSLGELSNQPQHF	TGTGCCAGCAGCTTAGGAGAACTAAGCAATCAGCCCCAGCATTTT
TRBV19	TRBJ2-2	TRBD2	CASSPKAGGTGELFF	TGTGCCAGTAGTCCAAAAGCGGGGGGTACCGGGGAGCTGTTTTTT
TRBV9	TRBJ1-2	-	CASSVIPSYGYTF	TGTGCCAGCAGCGTAATCCCCAGCTATGGCTACACCTTC
TRBV18	TRBJ2-2	TRBD1	CASSPQGGLGQHTGELFF	TGTGCCAGCTCACCACAGGGCGGTTTGGGACAGCACACCGGGGAGCTGTTTTTT
TRBV7-8	TRBJ2-2	-	CASSLVQGSGELFF	TGTGCCAGCAGCTTAGTCCAGGGCTCCGGGGAGCTGTTTTTT
TRBV14	TRBJ2-5	-	CASSQVRETQYF	TGTGCCAGCAGCCAAGTCAGAGAGACCCAGTACTTC
TRBV18	TRBJ2-3	-	CASSPRGSTDTQYF	TGTGCCAGCTCACCAAGGGGATCCACAGATACGCAGTATTTT
TRBV9	TRBJ2-1	TRBD2	CASTRLAGASYNEQFF	TGTGCCAGCACCAGACTAGCGGGGGCCTCCTACAATGAGCAGTTCTTC
TRBV11-2	TRBJ2-7	TRBD1	CASSLEGDRAGGEQYF	TGTGCCAGCAGCTTAGAAGGGGACAGGGCTGGAGGCGAGCAGTACTTC
TRBV7-2	TRBJ2-7	-	CASSLTGTTVNYEQYF	TGTGCCAGCAGCTTAACGGGGACAACAGTCAACTACGAGCAGTACTTC
TRBV2	TRBJ1-3	-	CASSRDQGSGNTIYF	TGTGCCAGCAGTCGGGACCAGGGGTCTGGAAACACCATATATTTT
TRBV19	TRBJ2-2	-	CASMRVNTGELFF	TGTGCCAGTATGAGGGTCAACACCGGGGAGCTGTTTTTT